The 23 T cell receptor beta chains below come from one sample, sequenced in a study of T cells expressing NK-cell markers. From the 5' RACE reads, TCRdb lists one entry per CDR3 protein and no DNA. This sample's table reports some 440,000 distinct CDR3 sequences. Sequencing input: blood T cells: a sorted CD56 or NKG2C T cell subset, CD4+ or CD8+ T cells, or bulk PBMC T cells (not recorded which). These receptors were obtained from a woman aged 50 to 65 in good health.

J is TRBJ2-3 and V is TRBV3-1; TCRdb lists TRBD2, though no DNA is available to test this call. CDR3 size: 15 residues. Germline V gene data show CDR1 as LGHDT and CDR2 as YNNKEL (reference sequence). Here the CDR3 reads CASSQARAFTDTQYF.

This chain links TRBV25-1 with TRBJ2-1; the D call of TRBD2 rests on TCRdb alone, since no DNA is present to check it. The CDR3 consists of 14 residues. Germline CDR1 MGHDK, CDR2 SYGVNS. This CDR3 is CASKSGLVRNEQFF. The entire variable domain, with the rest obtained from reference TRBV25-1 and TRBJ2-1, is as follows: EADIYQTPRYLVIGTGKKITLECSQTMGHDKMYWYQQDPGMELHLIHYSYGVNSTEKGDLSSESTVSRIRTEHFPLTLESARPSHTSQYLCASKSGLVRNEQFFGPGTRLTVL.

The V call is TRBV9, the J call TRBJ2-1; TCRdb returns TRBD2, unconfirmable since there is no DNA. CDR3 size: 14 residues. Looked up from germline, CDR1 is SGDLS and CDR2 is YYNGEE. This CDR3 reads CASSVVAGSTEQFF.

The chain recombines TRBV29-1 with TRBJ2-5; TCRdb's D gene call, TRBD2, goes unchecked for lack of DNA. Germline V lookup: CDR1 SQVTM, CDR2 ANQGSEA. This CDR3 region has 15 residues. The CDR3 here is CSVDSGLAGAETQYF.

V gene TRBV3-1 combines with J gene TRBJ2-7; TCRdb gives TRBD2 as the D gene, but with no DNA this cannot be confirmed. There are 15 residues in the CDR3. Germline V gene sequence: CDR1 LGHDT, CDR2 YNNKEL (reference sequence). This CDR3 is CASSLGTSGFYEQYF.

This chain uses TRBV5-1 with TRBJ2-6; with no DNA, the TCRdb D assignment of TRBD1 cannot be verified. The CDR3 is 18 amino acids. Germline CDR1 reads SGHRS; CDR2 reads YFSETQ. CDR3 region: CASQKGGQGLSGANVLTF.

This chain uses TRBV5-1 with TRBJ2-2; TCRdb calls TRBD1, which cannot be checked without DNA. Germline loops: CDR1 SGHRS, CDR2 YFSETQ. The CDR3 loop spans 14 amino acids. This chain's CDR3 is CASSLEPGQVELFF.

This chain connects TRBV5-5 to TRBJ2-3; the TCRdb call, TRBD2, lacks DNA for checking. Germline values: CDR1 SGHKS, CDR2 YYEKEE (reference sequence). This CDR3 has 16 amino acids. CDR3 residues: CASSDGGLAVTDTQYF.

This chain uses TRBV6-5 with TRBJ1-1. Germline V gives CDR1 MNHEY, CDR2 SVGAGI. The CDR3 length is 11 residues. The CDR3 protein is CASRHKFEAFF.

The chain combines TRBV2 with TRBJ2-7; TCRdb picks TRBD2, but there is no DNA to check that call. The CDR3 contains 15 residues. From germline, CDR1 is SNHLY and CDR2 FYNNEI. The CDR3 sequence is CASSVPSGLVYEQYF.

The chain has TRBV3-1 and TRBJ1-2. Germline values: CDR1 LGHDT, CDR2 YNNKEL (reference sequence). This CDR3 has 14 amino acids. The CDR3 loop reads CASSLRTARRGYTF.

The CDR3 sequence is CASRARGTVADTQYF. The gene calls are TRBV6-5 and TRBJ2-3; TCRdb picks TRBD1, but there is no DNA to check that call. The CDR3 runs 15 residues. Germline CDR1 reads MNHEY; CDR2 reads SVGAGI.

The J gene is TRBJ2-2, the V gene TRBV25-1; TCRdb's D call, TRBD2, is unchecked because there is no DNA. Germline CDR1 reads MGHDK; CDR2 reads SYGVNS. The CDR3 extends over 19 amino acids. The CDR3 sequence is CASSPNPHGRGPNTGELFF.

The CDR3 reads CASSFDRNYGYTF. The V and J genes are TRBV12-3 or TRBV12-4 and TRBJ1-2; with no DNA, the TCRdb D assignment of TRBD1 cannot be verified. The CDR3 length is 13 residues.

V gene TRBV11-3 combines with J gene TRBJ2-1; TCRdb lists TRBD1, though no DNA is available to test this call. Germline CDR1 SGHNT, CDR2 YENEEA. This CDR3 region has 14 residues. This CDR3 reads CASSWGQGVDEQFF.

CDR3 amino acids: CSARDTLNYGYTF. The V call is TRBV29-1, the J call TRBJ1-2; the D call of TRBD1 rests on TCRdb alone, since no DNA is present to check it. There are 13 residues in the CDR3. Looked up from germline, CDR1 is SQVTM and CDR2 is ANQGSEA.

This chain joins TRBV9 and TRBJ2-5; there is no DNA to check the TCRdb D call of TRBD1. Germline V gene data show CDR1 as SGDLS and CDR2 as YYNGEE. The CDR3 has 15 residues. The CDR3 region is CASSAGVGGQETQYF. Supplemented by reference TRBV9 and TRBJ2-5, the full variable domain reads DSGVTQTPKHLITATGQRVTLRCSPRSGDLSVYWYQQSLDQGLQFLIQYYNGEERAKGNILERFSAQQFPDLHSELNLSSLELGDSALYFCASSAGVGGQETQYFGPGTRLLVL.

The rearrangement joins TRBV10-2 to TRBJ2-5; TCRdb returns TRBD1, unconfirmable since there is no DNA. Germline V gene sequence: CDR1 WSHSY, CDR2 SAAADI. The CDR3 has 15 residues. The CDR3 region is CASGLYRTFQETQYF.

This chain connects TRBV7-8 to TRBJ2-5. CDR3 length equals 14 residues. Germline CDR1 and CDR2: SGHVS and FQNEAQ. This CDR3 is CASSPERPQETQYF. Variable domain in full (rest from reference TRBV7-8 and TRBJ2-5): GAGVSQSPRYKVAKRGQDVALRCDPISGHVSLFWYQQALGQGPEFLTYFQNEAQLDKSGLPSDRFFAERPEGSVSTLKIQRTQQEDSAVYLCASSPERPQETQYFGPGTRLLVL.

The gene calls are TRBV12-5 and TRBJ2-4. CDR1 and CDR2 from the germline V gene are LGHNT and FRNRAP. This CDR3 comprises 11 residues. CDR3 residues: CASGLENIQYF.

The chain joins TRBV9 to TRBJ2-3; the D call from TCRdb, TRBD1, cannot be confirmed without DNA. CDR1 SGDLS and CDR2 YYNGEE come from the germline V gene. This CDR3 is built from 15 residues. CDR3 sequence: CASSSRTSGSGTQYF.

The chain recombines TRBV20-1 with TRBJ2-6; TCRdb's D call, TRBD1, is unchecked because there is no DNA. This CDR3 has 12 residues. Germline lookup yields CDR1 DFQATT and CDR2 SNEGSKA (reference sequence). The CDR3 loop is CSAGQGTNVLTF.

The chain has TRBV21-1 and TRBJ2-3; TCRdb outputs TRBD1, but without DNA this stays unchecked. TRBV21-1 is recorded as a pseudogene. The CDR3 is made up of 15 amino acids. The CDR3 reads CASSKRGPQRDTQYF.